This T cell receptor (beta chain) was recovered during a study of T cells in localized non-small cell lung cancer. This CDR3 is 13 amino acids long. Trimming left V 3 bases short and J 4 bases short, with 9 bases between. The V gene's germline CDR1 is MNHEY and CDR2 SMNVEV (reference sequence). The data were produced by immunoSEQ multiplex PCR, yet TCRdb's version contains in-frame clones alone and is incomplete. The sample has about 12,000 clones; around 84% are singletons. Turning to this clone: Its matching antigen is unknown.

Findings of the study overall: Sequencing covered just one tumor region, so heterogeneity cannot be ruled out. The study detected a median approximately 57 of the top 100 tumor clones in adjacent lung. Elevated circulating T cell density in blood was associated with longer overall survival.

This clonotype was sampled from a male donor at least 60 years old with stage I squamous cell lung carcinoma. Sequenced here: peripheral blood, sampled before any cancer treatment. This chain joins TRBV27 and TRBJ1-2; D may be TRBD1 (5 bases). This CDR3 is CASSLAGTYGYTF. CDR3 in DNA: TGTGCCAGCAGTTTGGCAGGGACCTATGGCTACACCTTC.